One TCR beta chain is described in this entry. What it binds is unknown. The sample is drawn from a study of CD8 T cells in ankylosing spondylitis. CDR1 and CDR2 (germline): SEHNR, FQNEAQ (reference sequence). The CDR3 sequence is 16 residues long. V was pared by 5 bases and J by 5 bases, with 21 bases between. Whole-study results and caveats: The clones that were linked to disease were reported to be significantly enriched in matched synovial fluid samples from ankylosing spondylitis patients.

TCRdb recomputed calls from the 5' RACE reads with MiXCR, one row per CDR3 protein. The table records hundreds of thousands of distinct CDR3 sequences, around 21% of them present only once. This clonotype was obtained from a female donor with ankylosing spondylitis or in good health (not recorded which). The V call is TRBV7-9, the J call TRBJ2-5; tentative D call: TRBD2 (6 bases). Sequencing was performed on blood, either unsorted or a sorted T cell fraction (not recorded which). The CDR3 loop reads CASSGSGGVARETQYF. Written as DNA, the CDR3 is TGTGCCAGCAGCGGTTCCGGGGGAGTCGCCCGGGAGACCCAGTACTTC. The full variable domain, in which reference TRBV7-9 and TRBJ2-5 provide the parts outside the CDR3, is DTGVSQNPRHKITKRGQNVTFRCDPISEHNRLYWYRQTLGQGPEFLTYFQNEAQLEKSRLLSDRFSAERPKGSFSTLEIQRTEQGDSAMYLCASSGSGGVARETQYFGPGTRLLVL.